Given below is one T cell receptor beta chain in context. Total RNA extracted from each sample amounted to at least 5 micrograms. The CDR3 runs to 12 residues. Trimming took off 7 bases at V and 6 bases at J, with 12 bases between the two ends. CDR1 is MNHEY, CDR2 SVGAGI, per germline. The record originates from a study of blood T cells in healthy people across ages. Using a J-beta primer mix together with a sample-barcoded 5' primer, a second PCR was run for about 6 to 12 cycles. TCRdb called the 5' RACE reads again in MiXCR, with one record for every CDR3 protein. Here the sample spans hundreds of thousands of distinct CDR3 sequences, about 20% being singletons.

The sequence came from a man aged 65 to 85 in good health. Sequencing was performed on blood. The V gene is TRBV6-5, the J gene TRBJ1-2, with a possible D match to TRBD1 (6 bases). The CDR3 loop reads CASTKTGNGYTF. For the CDR3, the DNA is TGTGCCAGCACCAAAACAGGGAATGGCTACACCTTC.